The 6 T cell receptor beta chains presented below share a single source sample, sequenced in a study of blood T cell repertoires in COVID-19. This table comes from immunoSEQ multiplex PCR, and its TCRdb copy is limited to in-frame clones, with some not included. The sample gives tens of thousands of clones, about nine tenths of which show up once; approximately 2.3% is in the top ten. Input material: peripheral blood. The receptors here all came from a man in his 60s with acute or convalescent COVID-19.

A single count supports this clone. The V and J genes are TRBV14 and TRBJ1-1; TRBD1 matches 9 bases. V shed 3 bases, J shed 5 bases, and the junction held 4 bases outside the gene matches. CDR1 and CDR2 from the germline V gene are SGHDN and FVKESK. The CDR3 runs 14 residues. The CDR3 loop is CASSQGTGRTEAFF. The DNA for the CDR3 is TGTGCCAGCAGCCAGGGGACAGGGAGGACTGAAGCTTTCTTT.

This clone was observed once. CDR3 nucleotide sequence: TGTGCCAGCTCACCAAGGACTGTATACCAAGAGACCCAGTACTTC. This codes for CASSPRTVYQETQYF. This rearrangement joins TRBV18 to TRBJ2-5; the D gene is possibly TRBD2 (5 bases). This CDR3 spans 15 amino acids. V was trimmed by 2 bases and J by 0 bases, leaving 10 bases between them. In germline, CDR1 is KGHSH, CDR2 LQKENI.

The genes are TRBV19 and TRBJ1-1; a weak D match, TRBD1 (5 bases). The CDR3 length is 13 residues. The germline CDR1 and CDR2 sequences are LNHDA and SQIVND (reference sequence). V shed 3 bases and J shed 1 base, with 6 bases lying between them. CDR3 loop: CASSIRGNTEAFF. The CDR3 nucleotides read TGTGCCAGTAGTATTAGGGGGAACACTGAAGCTTTCTTT.

V is TRBV5-1 and J is TRBJ2-1; the match to TRBD2 covers 12 bases. The germline V gene has CDR1 SGHRS and CDR2 YFSETQ. V shed 0 bases and J 2 bases; nucleotides not matched to a gene: 6. The length of the CDR3 is 18 residues. The CDR3 coding sequence is TGCGCCAGCAGCTTGGAATCGTCTAGCGGGAGGGCCTACAATGAGCAGTTCTTC. Encoded protein: CASSLESSSGRAYNEQFF.

The V call is TRBV29-1, the J call TRBJ2-1; tentatively, D is TRBD1 (7 bases). This CDR3 is built from 12 residues. Germline lookup yields CDR1 SQVTM and CDR2 ANQGSEA. Trimming cost V 8 bases and J 7 bases, with 15 bases left between them. The CDR3 DNA follows: TGCAGCCACAGACAGGGAGGTAATGAGCAGTTCTTC. Its protein product is CSHRQGGNEQFF.

This rearrangement joins TRBV29-1 to TRBJ2-5; TRBD1 matches at 7 bases. Germline CDR1 reads SQVTM; CDR2 reads ANQGSEA. With V trimmed by 1 base and J by 2 bases, 1 base remained unmatched. This CDR3 has 13 amino acids. CDR3 amino acids: CSVEGQGQETQYF. CDR3 nucleotide sequence: TGCAGCGTTGAAGGACAGGGTCAAGAGACCCAGTACTTC.